The 8 T cell receptor beta chains reported below all come from one sample, sequenced in a study of metastatic and nonmetastatic thyroid tumors. TCRdb reanalyzed the PCR reads with MiXCR. The data contain about 6,200 clones, about 32% of them seen just once; the ten biggest clones take up 18%. Every patient underwent thyroid surgery untreated. Specimen: adjacent normal tissue. Every receptor here comes from a female donor with papillary thyroid cancer or a benign thyroid nodule (not recorded which). Some clones in this sample may be carry-over from other donors' samples.

The gene calls are TRBV3-1 and TRBJ1-1; 7 nucleotides line up with TRBD1. From germline, CDR1 is LGHDT and CDR2 YNNKEL (reference sequence). V was clipped by 3 bases and J by 3 bases; unmatched bases: 7. The CDR3 sequence is 15 residues long. The CDR3 nucleotides read TGTGCCAGCAGCCAGGCCCCGGGACAGCACACTGAAGCTTTCTTT. This encodes CASSQAPGQHTEAFF. The variable domain in full, with the rest retrieved from reference TRBV3-1 and TRBJ1-1, is DTAVSQTPKYLVTQMGNDKSIKCEQNLGHDTMYWYKQDSKKFLKIMFSYNNKELIINETVPNRFSPKSPDKAHLNLHINSLELGDSAVYFCASSQAPGQHTEAFFGQGTRLTVV.

This clone was seen more than once but under ten times. The rearrangement links TRBV19 to TRBJ2-1; D is undetermined. The CDR3 length is 15 residues. CDR1 is LNHDA and CDR2 is SQIVND in the germline V gene (reference sequence). Trimming stripped 6 bases from V and 0 bases from J, with 12 bases between. The CDR3 is CASRAPRSSYNEQFF. The CDR3, as DNA: TGTGCCAGTAGGGCGCCCCGGAGCTCCTACAATGAGCAGTTCTTC.

This clone was observed once. In nucleotides, the CDR3 is TGCGCCAGCAGCTTGGCCCCGGACAGACCAGTCTACGAGCAGTACTTC. Its translation is CASSLAPDRPVYEQYF. This chain uses TRBV5-1 with TRBJ2-7; D is possibly TRBD1 (6 bases). This CDR3 region has 16 residues. V lost 0 bases, J lost 3 bases, and 16 bases lay in between. The germline V gene encodes CDR1 SGHRS and CDR2 YFSETQ.

In this sample, this clone turned up a few times. The chain links TRBV6-1 to TRBJ1-1, with TRBD1 as a possible D gene (5 bases). From germline, CDR1 is MNHNS and CDR2 SASEGT. Trimming stripped 2 bases from V and 5 bases from J, with 15 bases between. There are 15 residues in the CDR3. The CDR3 reads CASSEWYSGWTEAFF. Written as DNA, the CDR3 is TGTGCCAGCAGTGAATGGTACTCAGGGTGGACTGAAGCTTTCTTT.

The genes are TRBV6-1 and TRBJ2-7; 7 bases are shared with TRBD1. After removal of 6 bases from V and 2 bases from J, the junction contained 4 bases not matched to a gene. Germline V CDR1 and CDR2: MNHNS, SASEGT. The CDR3 is 13 residues long. CDR3 protein: CASRVQGTYEQYF. The CDR3 region has the DNA TGTGCCAGCAGGGTACAGGGGACCTACGAGCAGTACTTC.

This clone qualifies as large (0.1 to 1%). The rearrangement links TRBV10-3 to TRBJ2-2, with TRBD2 identical over 11 bases. The CDR3 extends over 16 amino acids. The germline gives CDR1 ENHRY, CDR2 SYGVKD. V was pared by 8 bases and J by 0 bases, with 5 bases of the junction left unmatched. CDR3 in DNA: TGTGCCATCGGGGGTAGCGGGGGGGCGAACACCGGGGAGCTGTTTTTT. Translating gives CAIGGSGGANTGELFF.

The rearrangement joins TRBV11-2 to TRBJ2-5; D not resolved. CDR1 is SGHAT and CDR2 is FQNNGV in the germline V gene. V lost 0 bases, J lost 4 bases, and 3 bases lay in between. The CDR3 has 12 amino acids. In nucleotides, the CDR3 is TGTGCCAGCAGCTTAGAGACAGAGACCCAGTACTTC. This codes for CASSLETETQYF.

A few counts support this clone. The chain uses TRBV6-1 and TRBJ1-6, with 7 bases aligning to TRBD1. Germline CDR1 MNHNS, CDR2 SASEGT. Trimming took 5 bases from V and 9 from J; bases not matched to a gene: 4. The CDR3 consists of 13 residues. The CDR3 sequence: CASSMAGGSPLHF. As DNA, the CDR3 is TGTGCCAGCAGTATGGCAGGGGGTTCACCCCTCCACTTT.